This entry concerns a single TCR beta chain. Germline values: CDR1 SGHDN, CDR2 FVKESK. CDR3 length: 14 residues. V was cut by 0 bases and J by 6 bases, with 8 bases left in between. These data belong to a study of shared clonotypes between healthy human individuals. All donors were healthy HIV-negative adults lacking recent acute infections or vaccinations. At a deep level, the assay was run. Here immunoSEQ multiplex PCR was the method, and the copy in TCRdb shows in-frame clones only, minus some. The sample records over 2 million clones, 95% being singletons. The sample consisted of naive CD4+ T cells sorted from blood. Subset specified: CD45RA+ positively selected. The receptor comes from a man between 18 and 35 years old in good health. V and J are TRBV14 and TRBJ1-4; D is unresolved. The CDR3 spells CASSQEPGDEKLFF. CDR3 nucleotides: TGTGCCAGCAGCCAAGAGCCCGGGGATGAAAAACTGTTTTTT.